The present TCR beta chain was sequenced within a study of beta chain features in type 1 diabetes. Study-level results: Shortening of TCRB CDR3s, moderate but significant, appeared in all four CD4+ subsets of Type 1 diabetes patients. Within patients, naive, central memory and Treg TCRB repertoires seemed more similar than within healthy donors.

On this clone itself: The antigen remains unidentified.

The study reverse transcribed the entire isolated RNA, so it sequenced expressed TCRB transcripts. Naive, central memory and regulatory T cell samples averaged about 3.4 million reads. Sequenced by immunoSEQ multiplex PCR; TCRdb stores in-frame clones only, minus some. This sample has hundreds of thousands of clones, with about an eighth found just once. V dropped 3 bases and J dropped 9 bases, with 18 bases sitting between them. The CDR3 is 15 residues long. Germline CDR1 reads GTSNPN; CDR2 reads SVGIG (reference sequence). The sequence derives from a man younger than 35 with type 1 diabetes. Material for sequencing was naive CD4+ T cells from blood. The chain has TRBV30 and TRBJ1-6; no firm D call. DNA for the CDR3: TGTGCCTGGAGGGCCCCTGGACCTCCGGGTTCACCCCTCCACTTT. This sequence encodes CAWRAPGPPGSPLHF.